This T cell receptor (beta chain) was observed in a study of cytomegalovirus exposure and HLA in healthy donors. Study results and caveats: In a later analysis, DRB1 alleles had the most associated TCRs; HLA-C alleles the fewest. Upon later analysis, HLA-associated TCR beta chains proved more clonally expanded than other, equally common chains. Follow-up analysis later connected one missense variant in DCLRE1C with trimming of TCR beta V- and J-genes.

The primer mix had 60 Vbeta and 13 Jbeta primers. Per the authors' pipeline: Around 10 million shared chains were among around 80 million unique TCR beta chains counted in a later analysis. Some clones are missing from TCRdb's copy, which holds only in-frame ones; the method was immunoSEQ multiplex PCR. That table supplies the V and J calls and clone size; D and trimming were determined from the DNA. This sample has 120,000 to 150,000 clones; around four fifths occur once, and the top ten carry 3% to 3.5%. About this clone: Antigen specificity is unknown.

The specimen sequenced was PBMCs. The sequence came from a male donor in good health and CMV-seronegative.

CDR3 loop: CASSVTGDQPQHF. CDR3 coding DNA: TGCGCCAGCAGCGTAACAGGCGATCAGCCCCAGCATTTT. The V and J genes are TRBV5-1 and TRBJ1-5, with D possibly matching TRBD1 (5 bases). CDR3 length: 13 residues. V lost 4 bases, J lost 5 bases, and 10 bases lay in between. Germline values: CDR1 SGHRS, CDR2 YFSETQ.